The 8 T cell receptor beta chains below were found in one sample sequenced in a study of cytomegalovirus exposure and HLA in healthy donors. It was with 60 Vbeta and 13 Jbeta primers that the PCR ran. Measured with immunoSEQ multiplex PCR; TCRdb has only the in-frame clones, and not every one. The sample shows some 140,000 clones, 79% of them seen only once. The specimen sequenced was PBMCs. Receptor source: a male donor in good health and CMV-seronegative.

The chain recombines TRBV10-1 with TRBJ2-4; TRBD2 matches at 7 bases. V lost 8 bases to trimming and J lost 3 bases; unmatched junction nucleotides: 10. The germline CDR1 and CDR2 sequences are WNHNN and SYGVQD (reference sequence). The CDR3 totals 15 residues. CDR3 DNA sequence: TGCGCCAGCTATAGGTCAGGGAGGGACAAAAACATTCAGTACTTC. Translation: CASYRSGRDKNIQYF.

This chain connects TRBV5-6 to TRBJ1-2; D gene ambiguous. V was clipped by 4 bases and J by 7 bases, with 11 bases between them. The germline CDR1 and CDR2 sequences are SGHDT and YYEEEE. The CDR3 runs to 12 residues. The CDR3 here is CASSENPFGYTF. CDR3 bases: TGTGCCAGCAGCGAGAATCCGTTTGGCTACACCTTC.

This chain connects TRBV2 to TRBJ1-6, with D unclear. This CDR3 is 13 amino acids long. The germline V gene encodes CDR1 SNHLY and CDR2 FYNNEI. Trimming removed 6 bases at V and 1 base at J, with 4 bases between. CDR3 region: CASRESYNSPLHF. The DNA for the CDR3 is TGTGCCAGCAGGGAGTCCTATAATTCACCCCTCCACTTT.

This clone has at least ten counts. J is TRBJ1-2 and V is TRBV4-1; weak D call: TRBD1 (6 bases). V lost 4 bases and J lost 10, with 19 bases in between. From germline, CDR1 is MGHRA and CDR2 YSYEKL. The CDR3 loop spans 14 amino acids. Here the CDR3 DNA reads TGCGCCAGCAGCCTAGCCAGGGGCTCCGGTGACTACACCTTC. Protein product: CASSLARGSGDYTF.

This clone was seen more than once but under ten times. The rearrangement uses TRBV5-4 and TRBJ1-4; 10 bases are a match to TRBD1. This CDR3 region has 15 residues. The V and J ends lost 3 bases and 5 bases, in that order; junction bases with no gene match: 4. The V gene's germline CDR1 is SGHNT and CDR2 YYREEE (reference sequence). CDR3 region: CASSSGDRGNEKLFF. CDR3 DNA: TGTGCCAGCAGCTCAGGGGACAGGGGAAATGAAAAACTGTTTTTT.

About this clone: The junction departs from germline at one end; a sequencing error may be responsible. The rearrangement links TRBV7-9 to TRBJ1-6; a possible D gene is TRBD1 (5 bases). The germline V gene has CDR1 SEHNR and CDR2 FQNEAQ (reference sequence). The CDR3 extends over 12 amino acids. The DNA of the CDR3 is TGTTCCAGCAGCTTGCCCGGGGGGCCCCTCCACTTT. Translated, it gives CSSSLPGGPLHF.

The rearrangement uses TRBV30 and TRBJ2-3, with 7 bases fitting TRBD1. Germline V gene sequence: CDR1 GTSNPN, CDR2 SVGIG (reference sequence). Trimming cost V 2 bases and J 0 bases; bases outside gene matches: 11. The CDR3 consists of 17 residues. CDR3 bases: TGTGCCTGGAGTCCGACAAGACAGGGATTTAGCACAGATACGCAGTATTTT. Protein sequence: CAWSPTRQGFSTDTQYF.

The gene calls are TRBV25-1 and TRBJ1-1; TRBD1 might be the D (6 bases). V lost 4 bases to trimming and J lost 2 bases, with 14 bases between them. This CDR3 spans 15 amino acids. Germline V gene sequence: CDR1 MGHDK, CDR2 SYGVNS. The CDR3 here is CASSGRAGVNTEAFF. Written as DNA, the CDR3 is TGTGCCAGCAGTGGCCGGGCAGGGGTCAACACTGAAGCTTTCTTT.